Each of the 27 T cell receptor beta chains below was sequenced from the same sample in a study of T cells expressing NK-cell markers. TCRdb reprocessed the 5' RACE reads and stores each CDR3 protein as one record, lacking DNA. This table lists about 260,000 distinct CDR3 sequences. The specimen was blood T cells: a sorted CD56 or NKG2C T cell subset, CD4+ or CD8+ T cells, or bulk PBMC T cells (not recorded which). These receptors were taken from a man aged 18 to 29 in good health.

V is TRBV11-2 and J is TRBJ2-4; the D call of TRBD1 rests on TCRdb alone, since no DNA is present to check it. This CDR3 is 18 amino acids long. Germline CDR1 reads SGHAT; CDR2 reads FQNNGV. CDR3 loop: CASSPGRSADLAKNIQYF. Full variable domain (remainder filled in from reference TRBV11-2 and TRBJ2-4): EAGVAQSPRYKIIEKRQSVAFWCNPISGHATLYWYQQILGQGPKLLIQFQNNGVVDDSQLPKDRFSAERLKGVDSTLKIQPAKLEDSAVYLCASSPGRSADLAKNIQYFGAGTRLSVL.

The chain links TRBV12-3 or TRBV12-4 to TRBJ2-2; without DNA, the TCRdb call of TRBD2 cannot be checked. This CDR3 contains 16 residues. The CDR3 sequence is CASIENRGTLPGELFF.

This chain uses TRBV4-3 with TRBJ2-7; the TCRdb call, TRBD2, lacks DNA for checking. Germline CDR1 reads LGHNA; CDR2 reads YSLEER. This CDR3 spans 16 amino acids. This chain's CDR3 is CASSPGLAGGPDEQYF.

The gene calls are TRBV19 and TRBJ1-4; TCRdb proposes TRBD1, but this gene call is untestable without DNA. This CDR3 spans 14 amino acids. Per the germline V gene, CDR1 is LNHDA and CDR2 is SQIVND (reference sequence). The CDR3 is CASSIRGRIEKLFF.

The chain has TRBV15 and TRBJ1-3. CDR3 size: 17 residues. In germline, CDR1 is LNHNV, CDR2 YYDKDF (reference sequence). CDR3 in amino acids: CATSRDEGSFTGNTIYF.

This rearrangement joins TRBV15 to TRBJ2-1; TCRdb's assignment of TRBD2 cannot be checked, as there is no DNA. This CDR3 comprises 18 residues. Germline CDR1 reads LNHNV; CDR2 reads YYDKDF (reference sequence). CDR3: CATSRYEELAGLYNEQFF.

V is TRBV12-3 or TRBV12-4 and J is TRBJ2-7; the D call from TCRdb, TRBD1, cannot be confirmed without DNA. The CDR3 is 13 residues long. The chain's CDR3 is CASTEQGNYEQYF.

The chain combines TRBV7-9 with TRBJ2-1; TCRdb calls TRBD2, which cannot be checked without DNA. The CDR3 covers 19 residues. The germline V gene encodes CDR1 SEHNR and CDR2 FQNEAQ (reference sequence). CDR3 region: CASSPKTSGRAESYNEQFF.

J is TRBJ2-5 and V is TRBV6-1; no DNA is available, so the TRBD2 call from TCRdb remains unchecked. This CDR3 has 17 residues. CDR1 is MNHNS, CDR2 SASEGT, per germline. This CDR3 reads CASRTTGTSMGVETQYF.

The chain recombines TRBV19 with TRBJ2-5; checking the TCRdb D call of TRBD1 is not possible without DNA. In germline, CDR1 is LNHDA, CDR2 SQIVND (reference sequence). The CDR3 totals 15 residues. CDR3 loop: CASSMDRGKRETQYF.

The CDR3 sequence: CASSLAGTGRWTEAFF. The chain employs TRBV5-1 and TRBJ1-1; the TCRdb call, TRBD1, lacks DNA for checking. The CDR3 spans 16 residues. Germline-derived CDR1 and CDR2 are SGHRS and YFSETQ.

The rearrangement uses TRBV15 and TRBJ2-7; TCRdb calls TRBD1, which cannot be checked without DNA. The CDR3 extends over 15 amino acids. CDR1 is LNHNV and CDR2 is YYDKDF in the germline V gene (reference sequence). CDR3 sequence: CATSRGGGVTYEQYF.

The V gene is TRBV5-5, the J gene TRBJ2-5; the TRBD1 assignment by TCRdb is unverifiable without DNA. This CDR3 contains 17 residues. Germline V gives CDR1 SGHKS, CDR2 YYEKEE (reference sequence). This chain's CDR3 is CASRREKLTGIGETQYF.

The J gene is TRBJ1-2, the V gene TRBV19; TCRdb indicates TRBD1, and absent DNA this call remains unverified. Per germline, CDR1 LNHDA and CDR2 SQIVND (reference sequence). The CDR3 contains 14 residues. The CDR3: CASSPRTGPRGYTF.

This rearrangement joins TRBV12-3 or TRBV12-4 to TRBJ1-5. There are 16 residues in the CDR3. The CDR3 sequence: CASSLVSWGRNQPQHF.

The rearrangement joins TRBV6-5 to TRBJ1-5. In germline, CDR1 is MNHEY, CDR2 SVGAGI. The CDR3 spans 13 residues. CDR3 in amino acids: CASSYQAWQPQHF.

This chain uses TRBV7-2 with TRBJ2-1; TCRdb selects TRBD2, and the lack of DNA leaves this call unchecked. The germline gives CDR1 SGHTA, CDR2 FQGNSA. This CDR3 is 13 amino acids long. The CDR3 is CASSLYGSGEQFF.

This chain links TRBV25-1 with TRBJ2-1; the TRBD1 assignment by TCRdb is unverifiable without DNA. The CDR3 contains 14 residues. Germline V CDR1 and CDR2: MGHDK, SYGVNS. The chain's CDR3 is CASNGQWNYNEQFF.

The rearrangement links TRBV5-1 to TRBJ2-5; checking the TCRdb D call of TRBD1 is not possible without DNA. The CDR3 runs 15 residues. Germline CDR1 is SGHRS and CDR2 is YFSETQ. CDR3 protein: CASSLQSTGGETQYF.

The chain employs TRBV3-1 and TRBJ2-7. CDR1 is LGHDT, CDR2 YNNKEL, per germline (reference sequence). CDR3 length equals 12 residues. CDR3 region: CASSQDRHEQYF.

The rearrangement uses TRBV10-3 and TRBJ2-7; TCRdb outputs TRBD2, but without DNA this stays unchecked. The germline V gene has CDR1 ENHRY and CDR2 SYGVKD. This CDR3 is 17 amino acids long. This CDR3 reads CAIRGGGGSDSSYEQYF.

This sequence joins TRBV19 and TRBJ2-1; lacking DNA, the TRBD1 call made by TCRdb goes unchecked. This CDR3 has 13 residues. Germline values: CDR1 LNHDA, CDR2 SQIVND (reference sequence). The CDR3 sequence is CASAPGGYNEQFF.

The gene calls are TRBV5-1 and TRBJ2-1; TCRdb's D gene call, TRBD1, goes unchecked for lack of DNA. CDR1 is SGHRS, CDR2 YFSETQ, per germline. The CDR3 length is 13 residues. CDR3 amino acids: CASSAGKHNEQFF.

The chain employs TRBV7-8 and TRBJ1-2; lacking DNA, the TRBD1 call made by TCRdb goes unchecked. The CDR3 consists of 14 residues. CDR1 is SGHVS, CDR2 FQNEAQ, per germline. CDR3 residues: CASSLEGPNYGYTF.

The chain uses TRBV7-2 and TRBJ2-1; TCRdb designates TRBD2, a call that cannot be tested without DNA. The CDR3 length is 16 residues. Germline CDR1 and CDR2: SGHTA and FQGNSA. CDR3 residues: CASSLFRRAGNNEQFF.

The CDR3 sequence: CASRTGGRNQPQHF. The genes are TRBV6-1 and TRBJ1-5; the D gene TCRdb calls, TRBD1, cannot be checked with no DNA. The CDR3 length is 14 residues. Per the germline V gene, CDR1 is MNHNS and CDR2 is SASEGT.

The rearrangement links TRBV5-1 to TRBJ2-7; the D call from TCRdb, TRBD2, cannot be confirmed without DNA. The germline V gene has CDR1 SGHRS and CDR2 YFSETQ. There are 16 residues in the CDR3. The CDR3 sequence is CASSLDGPSGDYEQYF.